Below, 32 T cell receptor beta chains from the same sample are listed, as sequenced in a study of regulatory T cells in long-lasting Graves disease. This sample's time point: persistent/refractory GD, antithyroid drugs over 5 years with positive TRAb. With RNA extracted from PBMCs as input, the TCR library was made. Arm-PCR of CDR3 regions and iRepertoire HTBI primers were the basis on which TCR beta libraries were built. TCRdb independently ran MiXCR on the multiplex PCR reads; one entry per CDR3 protein. The profile covers 400,000 to 500,000 distinct CDR3 sequences, with 20% to 25% appearing a single time and about 12% taken by the ten largest. The sequences come from peripheral blood mononuclear cells (PBMCs), collected when the disease was refractory, from a patient treated with antithyroid drugs. Receptors were obtained from a female donor with Graves disease.

This sequence joins TRBV18 and TRBJ2-5; D remains ambiguous. Per the germline V gene, CDR1 is KGHSH and CDR2 is LQKENI. This CDR3 spans 13 amino acids. V was shortened by 3 bases and J by 2 bases, with 7 bases between the two germline ends. CDR3 in DNA: TGTGCCAGCTCACCTGCCGAACAAGAGACCCAGTACTTC. Protein product: CASSPAEQETQYF.

The DNA for the CDR3 is TGTGCCAGCAGTGAATGGGGCATCTCTGGAAACACCATATATTTT. This gives the protein CASSEWGISGNTIYF. V usage is TRBV25-1 and J usage is TRBJ1-3, with D possibly TRBD1 on 5 matching bases. Germline V gene lookup returns CDR1 MGHDK and CDR2 SYGVNS. This CDR3 comprises 15 residues. Trimming cost V 1 base and J 0 bases, with 7 bases left between them.

This chain uses TRBV7-3 with TRBJ1-1, with 8 bases identical to TRBD1. V was clipped by 5 bases and J by 10 bases; unmatched bases: 15. The CDR3 consists of 15 residues. The V gene's germline CDR1 is SGHTA and CDR2 FQGTGA. As DNA, the CDR3 is TGTGCCAGCAGCCCCCGGGCAGGGGGCGATTCTGGAGCTTTCTTT. Its translation: CASSPRAGGDSGAFF.

At least ten counts were recorded for this clonotype. This rearrangement joins TRBV2 to TRBJ1-2; possible D gene TRBD1, 6 bases. The CDR3 spans 11 residues. Germline-derived CDR1 and CDR2 are SNHLY and FYNNEI. V was cut by 10 bases and J by 8 bases, with 14 bases left in between. CDR3: CAIPRGGGYTF. CDR3 DNA: TGTGCCATTCCGAGGGGGGGCGGCTACACCTTC.

In its sample, this clonotype was seen a few times. The rearrangement links TRBV6-5 to TRBJ1-2, with 8 bases lining up with TRBD1. This CDR3 spans 14 amino acids. J was trimmed by 8 bases and V by 2 bases; bases with no gene match: 7. Germline loops: CDR1 MNHEY, CDR2 SVGAGI. CDR3 loop: CASSYQTGAAGYTF. The CDR3 bases are TGTGCCAGCAGTTACCAGACAGGGGCGGCCGGCTACACCTTC.

The J gene is TRBJ1-1, the V gene TRBV4-3; TRBD1 matches at 8 bases. The germline CDR1 and CDR2 sequences are LGHNA and YSLEER. The ends lost 0 bases at V and 4 bases at J; junction bases unmatched: 7. This CDR3 region has 16 residues. CDR3 region: CASSQDIRTGGTEAFF. The CDR3 coding sequence is TGCGCCAGCAGCCAAGATATCCGAACAGGGGGCACTGAAGCTTTCTTT.

This clonotype was seen many times. The chain links TRBV15 to TRBJ2-5, with D perhaps TRBD1 (6 bases). Germline V gene lookup returns CDR1 LNHNV and CDR2 YYDKDF (reference sequence). The ends were cut back, 2 bases at V and 5 bases at J, with 18 bases in the middle. This CDR3 region has 16 residues. The CDR3, as DNA: TGTGCCACCAGCAGATCAGATCAGACAGGCGGGGAGACCCAGTACTTC. It encodes CATSRSDQTGGETQYF.

The table lists this clonotype with many counts. The chain couples TRBV28 to TRBJ2-2, with 7 bases lining up with TRBD1. This CDR3 contains 15 residues. V lost 5 bases, J lost 0 bases, and 3 bases stayed unmatched. The germline gives CDR1 MDHEN, CDR2 SYDVKM. For the CDR3, the DNA is TGTGCCAGCAGTAGCGACAGGGCGAACACCGGGGAGCTGTTTTTT. Translating gives CASSSDRANTGELFF. Using reference TRBV28 and TRBJ2-2 for the parts outside the CDR3, the full variable domain is DVKVTQSSRYLVKRTGEKVFLECVQDMDHENMFWYRQDPGLGLRLIYFSYDVKMKEKGDIPEGYSVSREKKERFSLILESASTNQTSMYLCASSSDRANTGELFFGEGSRLTVL.

With respect to this clonotype: A read error may be the cause here, since a much bigger clone is one base away. This sequence joins TRBV20-1 and TRBJ1-5, with 10 bases that match TRBD1. The junction had 0 bases not matched to a gene; V was cut back by 5 bases and J by 5 bases. This CDR3 is built from 12 residues. Germline-derived CDR1 and CDR2 are DFQATT and SNEGSKA (reference sequence). The CDR3 DNA reads as TGCAGTGCTGGGACAGGGGATCAGCCCCAGCATTTT. Translating gives CSAGTGDQPQHF.

On this clonotype itself: A clone one base away is much larger, so this may be a read error. The chain couples TRBV11-1 to TRBJ2-5, with D possibly being TRBD2 (5 bases). The germline V gene encodes CDR1 SGHAT and CDR2 FQDESV (reference sequence). There are 17 residues in the CDR3. The CDR3 DNA reads as TGTGCCAACAGCCCGAGCTGGGGAGCGGCCTACCAAGAGACCCAGTACTTC. It is translated as CANSPSWGAAYQETQYF.

The rearrangement uses TRBV9 and TRBJ2-7; D uncertain. Trimming pared 10 bases from V and 9 bases from J, leaving 8 bases between. CDR3 length equals 8 residues. Per germline, CDR1 SGDLS and CDR2 YYNGEE. In DNA form, the CDR3 reads TGTGCCTCGCTGCGGCAGTACTTC. The encoded protein is CASLRQYF. Full variable domain (missing parts from reference TRBV9 and TRBJ2-7): DSGVTQTPKHLITATGQRVTLRCSPRSGDLSVYWYQQSLDQGLQFLIQYYNGEERAKGNILERFSAQQFPDLHSELNLSSLELGDSALYFCASLRQYFGPGTRLTVT.

This clonotype has ten or more counts. The rearrangement uses TRBV24-1 and TRBJ2-7; D is uncertain. CDR1 and CDR2 (germline): KGHDR, SFDVKD. V shed 3 bases and J shed 4 bases, with 3 bases lying between them. There are 11 residues in the CDR3. The CDR3 is CATSDGYEQYF. The DNA of the CDR3 is TGTGCCACCAGTGATGGGTACGAGCAGTACTTC.

Concerning this clonotype: This clone may be a read error of a much larger clone one base away. The chain carries TRBV2 and TRBJ2-2; D ambiguous. Between the trimmed V and J ends, which lost 2 bases and 4 bases, there was a span of 8 bases. The CDR3 length is 14 residues. Germline V gene lookup returns CDR1 SNHLY and CDR2 FYNNEI. The CDR3 sequence is CASSESSFTGELFF. The CDR3, as DNA: TGTGCCAGCAGTGAATCCTCTTTCACCGGGGAGCTGTTTTTT. Looking up the rest from reference TRBV2 and TRBJ2-2 gives the full variable domain: EPEVTQTPSHQVTQMGQEVILRCVPISNHLYFYWYRQILGQKVEFLVSFYNNEISEKSEIFDDQFSVERPDGSNFTLKIRSTKLEDSAMYFCASSESSFTGELFFGEGSRLTVL.

This clonotype was detected many times. The V call is TRBV10-3, the J call TRBJ2-1; D remains unclear. The CDR3 is made up of 16 amino acids. Germline CDR1 and CDR2: ENHRY and SYGVKD. The ends were cut back, 0 bases at V and 6 bases at J, with 15 bases in the middle. The CDR3 DNA reads as TGTGCCATCAGTGAGTCGCTGGGTCCCTCGGGCAATGAGCAGTTCTTC. It specifies CAISESLGPSGNEQFF.

The chain employs TRBV4-3 and TRBJ1-5, with TRBD1 matching 7 bases. V gave up 1 base and J gave up 2 bases; unmatched junction bases: 5. The length of the CDR3 is 16 residues. Germline assignment: CDR1 LGHNA and CDR2 YSLEER. CDR3 sequence: CASSQGADRGNQPQHF. Here the CDR3 DNA reads TGCGCCAGCAGCCAAGGGGCCGACAGGGGCAATCAGCCCCAGCATTTT.

This clonotype was counted many times. The gene calls are TRBV7-3 and TRBJ2-5, with a possible D match to TRBD2 (5 bases). V was clipped by 0 bases and J by 3 bases, with 5 bases between them. CDR3 length: 13 residues. Germline CDR1 and CDR2: SGHTA and FQGTGA. CDR3 sequence reads: CASSLTREETQYF. CDR3 nucleotide sequence: TGTGCCAGCAGCTTAACGCGGGAAGAGACCCAGTACTTC.

At least ten counts were recorded for this clonotype. V gene TRBV6-2 or TRBV6-3 combines with J gene TRBJ1-2, with TRBD1 as a possible D gene (5 bases). The CDR3 is 12 residues long. Looked up from germline, CDR1 is MNHEY and CDR2 is SVGEGT. V was trimmed by 6 bases and J by 2 bases, leaving 7 bases between them. CDR3 sequence: CASSQGNYGYTF. Here the CDR3 DNA reads TGTGCCAGCAGCCAGGGAAACTATGGCTACACCTTC.

This clonotype has a count of ten or more. V is TRBV2 and J is TRBJ2-7; D remains unclear. There are 13 residues in the CDR3. The ends were cut back, 1 base at V and 3 bases at J, with 7 bases in the middle. The germline gives CDR1 SNHLY, CDR2 FYNNEI. In nucleotides, the CDR3 is TGTGCCAGCAGTGAAGTAGAAAGCTACGAGCAGTACTTC. Translating it yields CASSEVESYEQYF.

The chain has TRBV6-1 and TRBJ2-5; TRBD1 agrees at 9 bases. This CDR3 region has 17 residues. Germline CDR1 is MNHNS and CDR2 is SASEGT. V lost 5 bases to trimming and J lost 2 bases; unmatched junction nucleotides: 12. The CDR3 protein is CASSTGTGMSRQETQYF. CDR3 in DNA: TGTGCCAGCAGTACCGGGACAGGGATGTCGAGGCAAGAGACCCAGTACTTC.

This clonotype turned up a few times. V is TRBV19 and J is TRBJ2-7, with 13 positions matching TRBD2. V shed 5 bases, J shed 2 bases, and the junction held 6 bases outside the gene matches. The CDR3 has 16 residues. Germline CDR1 LNHDA, CDR2 SQIVND (reference sequence). The CDR3 bases are TGTGCCAGTAGTCCAGGGACTAGCGGGGTCCCCTACGAGCAGTACTTC. Residues: CASSPGTSGVPYEQYF. The full variable domain, in which reference TRBV19 and TRBJ2-7 provide the parts outside the CDR3, is DGGITQSPKYLFRKEGQNVTLSCEQNLNHDAMYWYRQDPGQGLRLIYYSQIVNDFQKGDIAEGYSVSREKKESFPLTVTSAQKNPTAFYLCASSPGTSGVPYEQYFGPGTRLTVT.

This clonotype was detected ten times or more. This rearrangement joins TRBV28 to TRBJ1-1; D is possibly TRBD1 (5 bases). The CDR3 is 14 amino acids. V was cut by 5 bases and J by 0 bases, with 10 bases left in between. CDR1 MDHEN and CDR2 SYDVKM come from the germline V gene. The CDR3 DNA sequence: TGTGCCAGCAGTAGCAGGACATTGAACACTGAAGCTTTCTTT. It translates to CASSSRTLNTEAFF.

This clonotype has at least ten counts. The chain is built from TRBV29-1 and TRBJ2-7, with 10 bases aligning to TRBD1. Trimming cost V 1 base and J 3 bases; bases outside gene matches: 0. The CDR3 has 13 amino acids. CDR1 is SQVTM, CDR2 ANQGSEA, per germline. Here the CDR3 DNA reads TGCAGCGTTGAAGGGACAGGGGGCTACGAGCAGTACTTC. Translating gives CSVEGTGGYEQYF.

The J gene is TRBJ2-7, the V gene TRBV3-1; D not resolved. The germline CDR1 and CDR2 sequences are LGHDT and YNNKEL (reference sequence). The length of the CDR3 is 15 residues. Trimming left V 0 bases short and J 2 bases short, with 11 bases between. The DNA for the CDR3 is TGTGCCAGCAGCCAAGATACCCCTCGGGCCTACGAGCAGTACTTC. Amino acids: CASSQDTPRAYEQYF.

CDR3: CASSGSSYRGTTDTQYF. CDR3 in DNA: TGTGCCAGCAGTGGGTCTTCCTACAGGGGGACGACAGATACGCAGTATTTT. The rearrangement links TRBV6-1 to TRBJ2-3; 8 bases align to TRBD1. Germline CDR1 MNHNS, CDR2 SASEGT. Trimming cost V 4 bases and J 3 bases; bases outside gene matches: 12. The CDR3 consists of 17 residues.

This clonotype showed up many times. The chain recombines TRBV7-2 with TRBJ1-4; D not resolved. Between the trimmed V and J ends, which lost 0 bases and 6 bases, there was a span of 11 bases. Germline CDR1 reads SGHTA; CDR2 reads FQGNSA. The CDR3 extends over 15 amino acids. The CDR3 nucleotides read TGTGCCAGCAGCTTAGCGTTGGGGTTTGATGAAAAACTGTTTTTT. This codes for CASSLALGFDEKLFF.

This clonotype was counted between two and nine times. The CDR3 sequence is CASSLRGETNEKLFF. The DNA of the CDR3 is TGTGCCAGCTCCCTTAGGGGAGAAACTAATGAAAAACTGTTTTTT. The chain combines TRBV18 with TRBJ1-4, with D possibly TRBD1 on 5 matching bases. Trimming stripped 6 bases from V and 1 base from J, with 12 bases between. Germline assignment: CDR1 KGHSH and CDR2 LQKENI. This CDR3 has 15 amino acids.

V usage is TRBV5-1 and J usage is TRBJ2-7; the D gene is possibly TRBD1 (6 bases). This CDR3 contains 15 residues. Germline V gives CDR1 SGHRS, CDR2 YFSETQ. Trimming removed 2 bases at V and 0 bases at J, with 12 bases between. The CDR3: CASSLQGPFSYEQYF. CDR3 sequence (DNA): TGCGCCAGCAGCTTACAGGGCCCCTTCTCCTACGAGCAGTACTTC. Supplemented by reference TRBV5-1 and TRBJ2-7, the full variable domain reads KAGVTQTPRYLIKTRGQQVTLSCSPISGHRSVSWYQQTPGQGLQFLFEYFSETQRNKGNFPGRFSGRQFSNSRSEMNVSTLELGDSALYLCASSLQGPFSYEQYFGPGTRLTVT.

This clonotype has at least ten counts. The rearrangement links TRBV28 to TRBJ1-5; D is unclear. Trimming left V 2 bases short and J 9 bases short, with 8 bases between. Germline V CDR1 and CDR2: MDHEN, SYDVKM. The CDR3 has 12 residues. CDR3 sequence (DNA): TGTGCCAGCAGTTTAAGTTTTGGGCCCCAGCATTTT. The encoded protein is CASSLSFGPQHF.

V gene TRBV5-5 combines with J gene TRBJ2-7; TRBD1 agrees at 7 bases. CDR3 size: 16 residues. Germline CDR1 is SGHKS and CDR2 is YYEKEE (reference sequence). V dropped 0 bases and J dropped 1; count of bases not matched to a gene: 7. As DNA, the CDR3 is TGTGCCAGCAGCTTGGAATGGGGACAGCCGTCCTACGAGCAGTACTTC. It specifies CASSLEWGQPSYEQYF. The variable domain in full, with the rest retrieved from reference TRBV5-5 and TRBJ2-7, is DAGVTQSPTHLIKTRGQQVTLRCSPISGHKSVSWYQQVLGQGPQFIFQYYEKEERGRGNFPDRFSARQFPNYSSELNVNALLLGDSALYLCASSLEWGQPSYEQYFGPGTRLTVT.

The chain joins TRBV7-3 to TRBJ1-1, with TRBD1 as a possible D gene (5 bases). The CDR3 loop spans 13 amino acids. Trimming pared 6 bases from V and 8 bases from J, leaving 16 bases between. Germline-derived CDR1 and CDR2 are SGHTA and FQGTGA. CDR3 sequence (DNA): TGTGCCAGCAGATCGCGGGGGAATAAAGAAGCTTTCTTT. It is translated as CASRSRGNKEAFF.

About this clonotype: A much larger clone sits a single nucleotide away, making a read error possible. This sequence joins TRBV20-1 and TRBJ2-7; TRBD1 matches at 7 bases. CDR1 is DFQATT and CDR2 is SNEGSKA in the germline V gene (reference sequence). The CDR3 totals 13 residues. CDR3 in DNA: TGCAGTGTCCCGACAGGGAACTCCCACGAGCAGTACTTC. Its protein product is CSVPTGNSHEQYF.

This clonotype has ten or more counts. CDR3 sequence reads: CASSLRSGNQPQHF. CDR3 nucleotide sequence: TGTGCCAGCAGTTTAAGGAGTGGCAATCAGCCCCAGCATTTT. V usage is TRBV12-3 or TRBV12-4 and J usage is TRBJ1-5; D is unresolved. The CDR3 has 14 amino acids. Trimming removed 2 bases at V and 2 bases at J, with 7 bases between.